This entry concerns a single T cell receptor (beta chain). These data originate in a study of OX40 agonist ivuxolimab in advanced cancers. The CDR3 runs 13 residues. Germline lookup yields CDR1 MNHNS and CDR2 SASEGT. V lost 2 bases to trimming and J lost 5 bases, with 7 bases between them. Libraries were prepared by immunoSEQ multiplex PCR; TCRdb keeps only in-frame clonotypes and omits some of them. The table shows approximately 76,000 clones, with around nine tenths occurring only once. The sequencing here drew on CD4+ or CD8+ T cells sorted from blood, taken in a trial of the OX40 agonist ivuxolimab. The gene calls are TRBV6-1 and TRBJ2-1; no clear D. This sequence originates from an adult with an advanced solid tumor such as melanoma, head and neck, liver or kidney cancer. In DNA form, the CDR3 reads TGTGCCAGCAGTGAAACAACAGACAATGAGCAGTTCTTC. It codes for CASSETTDNEQFF.